This T cell receptor (beta chain) came from a study of CD8 T cells in ankylosing spondylitis. Broader study findings: Earlier work had already found some motif variants in reactive arthritis synovial fluid and blood.

This clonotype was counted ten times or more. Its antigen is not identified. The authors made TCR beta libraries by quantitative 5'-RACE with molecular barcodes. Using its own MiXCR run on the 5' RACE reads, TCRdb lists one record per CDR3 protein. Among about 270,000 distinct CDR3 sequences listed, roughly 32% were seen once. This TCR derives from a male donor with ankylosing spondylitis or in good health (not recorded which). Sequenced input: blood, either unsorted or a sorted T cell fraction (not recorded which).

The CDR3 bases are TGCAGCGTTGAATCGGACAACTATGGCTACACCTTC. As protein: CSVESDNYGYTF. This chain links TRBV29-1 with TRBJ1-2; no definite D call. CDR3 length: 12 amino acids. V was pared by 2 bases and J by 2 bases, with 6 bases between. The germline gives CDR1 SQVTM, CDR2 ANQGSEA.